This entry describes one T cell receptor beta chain. Its antigen is not known. Germline-derived CDR1 and CDR2 are LGHNA and YNFKEQ. Trimming removed 3 bases from V and 0 bases from J, with 15 bases in between. CDR3 length: 16 residues. The data stem from a study of blood T cells in healthy people across ages. Whole-study results and caveats: Conclusively comparing naive with antigen-experienced cells was impossible with unsorted PBMCs.

Through a sample-barcoded 5' primer and a J-beta primer mix, a second PCR was run for about 6 to 11 cycles. TCRdb re-called the 5' RACE reads through MiXCR, storing one row per CDR3 protein. The sample consists of approximately 800,000 distinct CDR3 sequences, around 68% of them appearing once. The genes are TRBV4-2 and TRBJ2-7, with a tentative D call TRBD1 (6 bases). The sample consisted of blood. The origin of this receptor is a man between 25 and 39 years old in good health. CDR3 in DNA: TGTGCCAGCAGCCAGCAACAGGGCTCCACCTCCTACGAGCAGTACTTC. Translated: CASSQQQGSTSYEQYF.